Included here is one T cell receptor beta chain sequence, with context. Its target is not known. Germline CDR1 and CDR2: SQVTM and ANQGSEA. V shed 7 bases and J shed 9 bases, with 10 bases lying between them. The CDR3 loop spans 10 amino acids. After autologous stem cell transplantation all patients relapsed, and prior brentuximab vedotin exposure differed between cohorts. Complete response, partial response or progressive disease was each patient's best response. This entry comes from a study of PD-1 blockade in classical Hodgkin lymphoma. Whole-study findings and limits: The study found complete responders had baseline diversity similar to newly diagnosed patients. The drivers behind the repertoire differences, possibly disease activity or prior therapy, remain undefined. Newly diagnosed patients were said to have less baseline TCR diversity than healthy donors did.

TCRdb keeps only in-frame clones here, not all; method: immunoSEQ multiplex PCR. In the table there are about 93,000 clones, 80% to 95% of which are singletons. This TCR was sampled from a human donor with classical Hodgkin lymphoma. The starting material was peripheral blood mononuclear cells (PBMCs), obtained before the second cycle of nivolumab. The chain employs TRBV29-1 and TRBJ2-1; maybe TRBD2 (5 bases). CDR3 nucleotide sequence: TGCAGCGCTTACGAGGGTGAGCAGTTCTTC. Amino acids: CSAYEGEQFF.